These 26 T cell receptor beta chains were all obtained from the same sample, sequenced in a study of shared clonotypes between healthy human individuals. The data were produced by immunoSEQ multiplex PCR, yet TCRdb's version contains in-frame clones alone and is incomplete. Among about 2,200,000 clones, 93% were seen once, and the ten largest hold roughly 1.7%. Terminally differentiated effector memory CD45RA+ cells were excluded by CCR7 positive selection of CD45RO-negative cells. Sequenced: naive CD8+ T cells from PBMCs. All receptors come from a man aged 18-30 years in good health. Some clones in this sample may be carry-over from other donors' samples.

The DNA for the CDR3 is TGTGCCAGCAGCTTAATTGACGCGCGCCAAGAGACCCAGTACTTC. Translated, it gives CASSLIDARQETQYF. The genes are TRBV7-6 and TRBJ2-5; D call uncertain. Trimming left V 2 bases short and J 1 base short, with 11 bases between. Germline CDR1 and CDR2: SGHVS and FNYEAQ. This CDR3 has 15 amino acids.

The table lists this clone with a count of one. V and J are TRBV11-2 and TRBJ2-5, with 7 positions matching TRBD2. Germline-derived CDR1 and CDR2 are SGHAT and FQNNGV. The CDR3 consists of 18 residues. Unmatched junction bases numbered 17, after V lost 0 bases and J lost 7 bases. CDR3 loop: CASSLEGRLAEGWGTQYF. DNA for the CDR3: TGTGCCAGCAGCTTAGAGGGGCGGCTAGCGGAAGGGTGGGGGACCCAGTACTTC.

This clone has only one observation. The CDR3 sequence is CASSGGQAVVYEQYF. CDR3 nucleotides: TGTGCCAGCAGCGGCGGACAGGCTGTGGTTTACGAGCAGTACTTC. The rearrangement joins TRBV9 to TRBJ2-7; 7 bases are a match to TRBD1. The V segment lost 3 bases and the J segment 4 bases; nucleotides outside the gene matches: 10. The germline V gene has CDR1 SGDLS and CDR2 YYNGEE. The CDR3 has 15 amino acids.

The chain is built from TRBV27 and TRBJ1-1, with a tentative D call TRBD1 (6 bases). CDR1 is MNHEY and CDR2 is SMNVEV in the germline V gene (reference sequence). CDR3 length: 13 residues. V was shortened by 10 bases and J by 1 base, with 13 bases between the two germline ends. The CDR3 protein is CATGTGQNTEAFF. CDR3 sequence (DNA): TGTGCCACTGGCACAGGGCAGAACACTGAAGCTTTCTTT.

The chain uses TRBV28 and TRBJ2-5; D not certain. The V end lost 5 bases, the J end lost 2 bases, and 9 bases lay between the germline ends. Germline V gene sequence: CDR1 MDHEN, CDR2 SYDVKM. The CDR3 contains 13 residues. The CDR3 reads CASSPRLQETQYF. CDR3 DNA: TGTGCCAGCAGTCCAAGGCTTCAAGAGACCCAGTACTTC. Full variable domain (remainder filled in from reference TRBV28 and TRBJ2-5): DVKVTQSSRYLVKRTGEKVFLECVQDMDHENMFWYRQDPGLGLRLIYFSYDVKMKEKGDIPEGYSVSREKKERFSLILESASTNQTSMYLCASSPRLQETQYFGPGTRLLVL.

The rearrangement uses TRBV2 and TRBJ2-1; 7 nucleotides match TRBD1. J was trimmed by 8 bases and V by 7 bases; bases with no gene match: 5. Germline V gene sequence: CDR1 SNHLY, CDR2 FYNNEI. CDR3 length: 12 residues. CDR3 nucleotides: TGTGCCAGCACCGAGACAGGGTATGAGCAGTTCTTC. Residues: CASTETGYEQFF.

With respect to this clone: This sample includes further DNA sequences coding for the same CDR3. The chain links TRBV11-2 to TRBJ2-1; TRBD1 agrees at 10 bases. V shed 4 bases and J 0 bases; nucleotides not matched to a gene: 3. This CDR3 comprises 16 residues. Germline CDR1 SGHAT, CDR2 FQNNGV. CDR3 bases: TGTGCCAGCAGCTCTAGGACAGGGGGCTCCTACAATGAGCAGTTCTTC. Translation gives CASSSRTGGSYNEQFF.

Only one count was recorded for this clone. The CDR3 DNA is TGTGCCAGCAGCTTGCGGATCCAAGAGACCCAGTACTTC. Encoded protein: CASSLRIQETQYF. This chain connects TRBV11-3 to TRBJ2-5; D is unresolved. The CDR3 covers 13 residues. CDR1 is SGHNT and CDR2 is YENEEA in the germline V gene. Between the trimmed V and J ends, which lost 3 bases and 1 base, there was a span of 6 bases.

This chain's CDR3 is CAWRGGDRAYEQYF. CDR3 bases: TGTGCCTGGAGAGGTGGGGACAGAGCCTACGAGCAGTACTTC. The chain employs TRBV30 and TRBJ2-7; 7 bases match TRBD1. CDR1 is GTSNPN and CDR2 is SVGIG in the germline V gene (reference sequence). The CDR3 spans 14 residues. V was pared by 3 bases and J by 2 bases, with 7 bases of the junction left unmatched. The full variable domain, in which reference TRBV30 and TRBJ2-7 provide the parts outside the CDR3, is SQTIHQWPATLVQPVGSPLSLECTVEGTSNPNLYWYRQAAGRGLQLLFYSVGIGQISSEVPQNLSASRPQDRQFILSSKKLLLSDSGFYLCAWRGGDRAYEQYFGPGTRLTVT.

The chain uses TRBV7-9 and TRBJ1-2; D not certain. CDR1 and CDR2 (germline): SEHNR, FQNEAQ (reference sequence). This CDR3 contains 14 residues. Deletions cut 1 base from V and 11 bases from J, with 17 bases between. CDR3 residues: CASSLVGPLEGYTF. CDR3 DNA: TGTGCCAGCAGCTTAGTCGGGCCTCTAGAGGGATACACCTTC.

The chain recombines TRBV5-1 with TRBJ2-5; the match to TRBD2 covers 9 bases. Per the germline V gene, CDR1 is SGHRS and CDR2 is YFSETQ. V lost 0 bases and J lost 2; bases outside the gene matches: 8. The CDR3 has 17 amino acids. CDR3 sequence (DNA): TGCGCCAGCAGCTTGGGTCTTAGCGGGGGAACACAAGAGACCCAGTACTTC. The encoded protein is CASSLGLSGGTQETQYF. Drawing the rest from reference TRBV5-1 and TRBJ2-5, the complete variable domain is KAGVTQTPRYLIKTRGQQVTLSCSPISGHRSVSWYQQTPGQGLQFLFEYFSETQRNKGNFPGRFSGRQFSNSRSEMNVSTLELGDSALYLCASSLGLSGGTQETQYFGPGTRLLVL.

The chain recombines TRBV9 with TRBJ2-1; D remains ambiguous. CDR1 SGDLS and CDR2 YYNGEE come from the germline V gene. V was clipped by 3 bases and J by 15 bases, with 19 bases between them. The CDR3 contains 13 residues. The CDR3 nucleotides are TGTGCCAGCAGCGCCTCTCATGGACCTAGACTGTTCTTC. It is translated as CASSASHGPRLFF.

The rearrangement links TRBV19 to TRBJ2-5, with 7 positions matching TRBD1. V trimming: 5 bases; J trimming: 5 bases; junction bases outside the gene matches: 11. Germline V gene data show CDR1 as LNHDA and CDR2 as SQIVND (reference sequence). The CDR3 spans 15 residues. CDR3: CASSPGQAGVETQYF. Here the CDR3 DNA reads TGTGCCAGTAGTCCCGGACAGGCCGGTGTGGAGACCCAGTACTTC.

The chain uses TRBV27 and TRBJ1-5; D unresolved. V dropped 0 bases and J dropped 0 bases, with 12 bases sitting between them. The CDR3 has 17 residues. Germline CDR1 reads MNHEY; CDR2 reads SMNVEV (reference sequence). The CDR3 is CASSLSPARYSNQPQHF. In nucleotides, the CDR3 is TGTGCCAGCAGTTTATCGCCTGCAAGATATAGCAATCAGCCCCAGCATTTT.

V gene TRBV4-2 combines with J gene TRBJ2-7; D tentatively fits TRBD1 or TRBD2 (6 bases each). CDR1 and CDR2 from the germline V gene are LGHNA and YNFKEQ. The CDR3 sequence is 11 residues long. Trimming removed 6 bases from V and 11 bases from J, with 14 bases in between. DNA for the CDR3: TGTGCCAGCAGGGGGGCGGGAACGAAGTACTTC. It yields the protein CASRGAGTKYF.

The CDR3 DNA follows: TGTGCCAGCAGCCTACAAGTCGCCGGGGAGCTGTTTTTT. It encodes CASSLQVAGELFF. V gene TRBV13 combines with J gene TRBJ2-2; D ambiguous. CDR1 and CDR2 from the germline V gene are PRHDT and FYEKMQ (reference sequence). V lost 5 bases to trimming and J lost 6 bases, with 10 bases between them. This CDR3 has 13 residues.

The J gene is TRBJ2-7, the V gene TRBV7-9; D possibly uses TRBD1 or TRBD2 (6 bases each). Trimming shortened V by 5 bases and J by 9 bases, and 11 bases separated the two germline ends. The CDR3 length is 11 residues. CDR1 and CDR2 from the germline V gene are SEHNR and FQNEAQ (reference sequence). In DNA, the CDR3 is TGTGCCAGCAGCACCGGGGGCGGGCAGTACTTC. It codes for CASSTGGGQYF. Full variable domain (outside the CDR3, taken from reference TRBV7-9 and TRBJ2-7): DTGVSQNPRHKITKRGQNVTFRCDPISEHNRLYWYRQTLGQGPEFLTYFQNEAQLEKSRLLSDRFSAERPKGSFSTLEIQRTEQGDSAMYLCASSTGGGQYFGPGTRLTVT.

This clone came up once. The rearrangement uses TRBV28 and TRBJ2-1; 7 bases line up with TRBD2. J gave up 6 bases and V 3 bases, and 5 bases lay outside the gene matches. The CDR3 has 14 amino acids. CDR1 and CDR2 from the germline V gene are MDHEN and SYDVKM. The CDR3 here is CASSLLAATNEQFF. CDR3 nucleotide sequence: TGTGCCAGCAGTTTGCTAGCGGCAACCAATGAGCAGTTCTTC.

CDR3 bases: TGCGCCAGCAGCTTAGGACAGGGGGCAAGCAATGAGCAGTTCTTC. It translates to CASSLGQGASNEQFF. The chain has TRBV5-1 and TRBJ2-1, with 11 bases that match TRBD1. CDR1 and CDR2 from the germline V gene are SGHRS and YFSETQ. This CDR3 contains 15 residues. Losses at the gene ends were 2 bases for V and 6 bases for J; bases not matched to a gene: 4.

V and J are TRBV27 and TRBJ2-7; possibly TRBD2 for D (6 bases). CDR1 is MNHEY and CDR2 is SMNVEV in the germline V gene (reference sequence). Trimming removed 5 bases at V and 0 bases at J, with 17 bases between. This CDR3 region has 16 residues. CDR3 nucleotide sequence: TGTGCCAGCAGTGGAGGGAGCGGGCTTGCCTCCTACGAGCAGTACTTC. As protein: CASSGGSGLASYEQYF.

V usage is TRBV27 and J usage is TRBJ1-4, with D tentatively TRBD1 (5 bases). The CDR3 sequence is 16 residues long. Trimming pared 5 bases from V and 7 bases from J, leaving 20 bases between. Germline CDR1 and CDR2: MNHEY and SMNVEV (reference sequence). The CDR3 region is CASSTRGDEVTEKLFF. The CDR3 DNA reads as TGTGCCAGCAGTACCCGGGGGGACGAGGTAACTGAAAAACTGTTTTTT.

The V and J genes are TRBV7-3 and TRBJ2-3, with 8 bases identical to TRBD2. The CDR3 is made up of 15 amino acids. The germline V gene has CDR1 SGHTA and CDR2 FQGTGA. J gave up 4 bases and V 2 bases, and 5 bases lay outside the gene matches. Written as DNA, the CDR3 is TGTGCCAGCAGCTTAGACGGGAGGGAGGCAGATACGCAGTATTTT. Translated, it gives CASSLDGREADTQYF.

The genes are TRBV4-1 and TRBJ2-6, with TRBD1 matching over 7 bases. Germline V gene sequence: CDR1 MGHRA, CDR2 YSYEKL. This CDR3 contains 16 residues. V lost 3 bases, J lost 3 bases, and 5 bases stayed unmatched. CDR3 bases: TGCGCCAGCAGCCACGCAAGGGGGCATGGGGCCAACGTCCTGACTTTC. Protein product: CASSHARGHGANVLTF.

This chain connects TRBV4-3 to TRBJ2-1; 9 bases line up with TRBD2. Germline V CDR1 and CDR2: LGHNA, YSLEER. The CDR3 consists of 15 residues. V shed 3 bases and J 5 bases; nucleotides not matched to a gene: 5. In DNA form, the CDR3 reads TGCGCCAGCAGCCAGGGACTAGCTTCCCACAATGAGCAGTTCTTC. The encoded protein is CASSQGLASHNEQFF.

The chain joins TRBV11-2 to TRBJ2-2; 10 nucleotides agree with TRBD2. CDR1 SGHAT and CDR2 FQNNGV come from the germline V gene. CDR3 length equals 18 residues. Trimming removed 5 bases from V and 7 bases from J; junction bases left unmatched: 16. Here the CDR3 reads CASSQFVGLAGVGGELFF. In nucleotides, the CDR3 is TGTGCCAGCAGCCAATTCGTCGGGCTAGCGGGAGTAGGCGGGGAGCTGTTTTTT.

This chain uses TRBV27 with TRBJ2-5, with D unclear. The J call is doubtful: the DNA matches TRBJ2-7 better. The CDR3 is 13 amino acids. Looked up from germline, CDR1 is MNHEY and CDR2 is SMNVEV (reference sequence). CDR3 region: CASSFGVTYEQYF. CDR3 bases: TGTGCCAGCAGTTTTGGGGTTACCTACGAGCAGTACTTC.